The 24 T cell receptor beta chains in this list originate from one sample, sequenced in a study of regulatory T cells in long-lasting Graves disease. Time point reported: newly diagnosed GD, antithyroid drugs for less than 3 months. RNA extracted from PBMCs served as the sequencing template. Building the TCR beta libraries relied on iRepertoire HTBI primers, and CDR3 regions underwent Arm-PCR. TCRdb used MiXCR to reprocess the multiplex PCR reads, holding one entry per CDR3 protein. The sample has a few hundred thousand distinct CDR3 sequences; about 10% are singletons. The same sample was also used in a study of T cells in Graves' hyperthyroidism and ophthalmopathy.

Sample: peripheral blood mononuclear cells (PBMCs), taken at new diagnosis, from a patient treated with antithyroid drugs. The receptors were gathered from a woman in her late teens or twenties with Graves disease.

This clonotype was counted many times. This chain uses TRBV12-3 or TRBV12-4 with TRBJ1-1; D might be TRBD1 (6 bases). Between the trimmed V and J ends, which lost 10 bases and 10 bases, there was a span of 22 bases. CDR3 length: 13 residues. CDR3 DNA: TGTGCCACCGGGGGGGCTCGTAAATCTGGAGCTTTCTTT. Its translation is CATGGARKSGAFF.

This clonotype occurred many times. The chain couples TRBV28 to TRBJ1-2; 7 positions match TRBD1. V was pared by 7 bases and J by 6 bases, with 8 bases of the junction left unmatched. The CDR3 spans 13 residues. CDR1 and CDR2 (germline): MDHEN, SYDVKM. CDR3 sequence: CASTWEGADGYTF. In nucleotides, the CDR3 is TGTGCCAGCACCTGGGAGGGGGCGGATGGCTACACCTTC.

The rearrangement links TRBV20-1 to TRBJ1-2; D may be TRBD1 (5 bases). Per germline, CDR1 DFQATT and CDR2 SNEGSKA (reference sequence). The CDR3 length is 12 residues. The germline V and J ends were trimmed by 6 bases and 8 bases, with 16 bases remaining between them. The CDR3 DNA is TGCAGTGCCCGAGGGACGGACGGCGGCTACACCTTC. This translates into CSARGTDGGYTF.

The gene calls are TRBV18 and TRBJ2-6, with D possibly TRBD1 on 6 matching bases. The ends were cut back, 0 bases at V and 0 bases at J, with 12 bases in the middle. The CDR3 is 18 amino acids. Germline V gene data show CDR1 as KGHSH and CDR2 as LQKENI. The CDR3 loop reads CASSPPARGTSGANVLTF. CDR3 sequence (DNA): TGTGCCAGCTCACCACCAGCTAGGGGGACCTCTGGGGCCAACGTCCTGACTTTC.

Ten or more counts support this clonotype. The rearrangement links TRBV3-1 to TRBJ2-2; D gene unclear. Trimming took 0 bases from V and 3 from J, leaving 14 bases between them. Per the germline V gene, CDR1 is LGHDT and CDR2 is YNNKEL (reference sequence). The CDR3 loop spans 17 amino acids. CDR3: CASSQDKARTYTGELFF. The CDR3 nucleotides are TGTGCCAGCAGCCAAGATAAGGCTCGGACCTACACCGGGGAGCTGTTTTTT.

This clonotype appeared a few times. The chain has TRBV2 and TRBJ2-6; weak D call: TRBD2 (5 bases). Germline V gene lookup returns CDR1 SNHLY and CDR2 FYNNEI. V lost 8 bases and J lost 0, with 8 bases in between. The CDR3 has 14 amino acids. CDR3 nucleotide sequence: TGTGCCAGCGGAGCGGACTCTGGGGCCAACGTCCTGACTTTC. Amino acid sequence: CASGADSGANVLTF. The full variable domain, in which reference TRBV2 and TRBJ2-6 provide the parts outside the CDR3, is EPEVTQTPSHQVTQMGQEVILRCVPISNHLYFYWYRQILGQKVEFLVSFYNNEISEKSEIFDDQFSVERPDGSNFTLKIRSTKLEDSAMYFCASGADSGANVLTFGAGSRLTVL.

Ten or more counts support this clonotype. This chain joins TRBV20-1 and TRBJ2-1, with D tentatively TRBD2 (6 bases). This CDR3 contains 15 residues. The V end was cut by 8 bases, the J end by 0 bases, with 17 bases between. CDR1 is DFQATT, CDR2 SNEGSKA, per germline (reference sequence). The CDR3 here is CSTEGLPNSYNEQFF. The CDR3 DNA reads TGCAGTACTGAGGGACTGCCGAACTCCTACAATGAGCAGTTCTTC.

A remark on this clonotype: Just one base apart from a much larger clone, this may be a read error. The CDR3 sequence: CASSYLGGSLYEQYF. The CDR3 nucleotides read TGTGCCAGCAGTTATTTGGGCGGGAGCCTCTACGAGCAGTACTTC. The V call is TRBV6-5, the J call TRBJ2-7, with 7 positions matching TRBD2. Losses at the gene ends were 3 bases for V and 3 bases for J; bases not matched to a gene: 8. Germline CDR1 MNHEY, CDR2 SVGAGI. The length of the CDR3 is 15 residues.

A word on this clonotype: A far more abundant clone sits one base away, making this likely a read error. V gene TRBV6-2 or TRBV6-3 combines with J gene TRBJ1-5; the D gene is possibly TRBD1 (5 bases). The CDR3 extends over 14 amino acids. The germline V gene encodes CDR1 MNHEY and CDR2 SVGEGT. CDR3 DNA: TGTGCCAGCAGTTACGAGACAGTCCATCAGCCCCAGCGTTTT. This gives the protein CASSYETVHQPQRF.

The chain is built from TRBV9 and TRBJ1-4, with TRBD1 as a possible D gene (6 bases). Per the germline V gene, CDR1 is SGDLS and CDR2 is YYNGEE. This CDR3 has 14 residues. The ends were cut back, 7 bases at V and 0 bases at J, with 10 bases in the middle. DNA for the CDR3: TGTGCCAGCGGCCGGGGGCCAACTAATGAAAAACTGTTTTTT. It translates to CASGRGPTNEKLFF.

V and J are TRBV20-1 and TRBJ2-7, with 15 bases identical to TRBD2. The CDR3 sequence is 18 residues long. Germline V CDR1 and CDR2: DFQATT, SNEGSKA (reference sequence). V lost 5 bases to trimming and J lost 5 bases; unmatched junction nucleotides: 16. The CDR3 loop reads CSAQSGTSGRSPLDEQYF. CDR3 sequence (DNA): TGCAGTGCTCAGTCCGGGACTAGCGGGAGGTCACCTTTGGACGAGCAGTACTTC.

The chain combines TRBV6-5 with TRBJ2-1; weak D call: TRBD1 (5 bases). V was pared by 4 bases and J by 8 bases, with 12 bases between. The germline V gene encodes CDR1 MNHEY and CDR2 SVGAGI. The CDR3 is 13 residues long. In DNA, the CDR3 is TGTGCCAGCAGTTTGACAGTGCTCGATGAGCAGTTCTTC. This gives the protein CASSLTVLDEQFF.

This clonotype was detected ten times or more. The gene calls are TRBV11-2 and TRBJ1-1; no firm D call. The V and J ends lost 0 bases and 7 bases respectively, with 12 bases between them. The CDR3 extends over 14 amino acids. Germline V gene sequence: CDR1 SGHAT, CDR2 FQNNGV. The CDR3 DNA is TGTGCCAGCAGCTTAGACAGGAGAGCTATTGAAGCTTTCTTT. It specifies CASSLDRRAIEAFF.

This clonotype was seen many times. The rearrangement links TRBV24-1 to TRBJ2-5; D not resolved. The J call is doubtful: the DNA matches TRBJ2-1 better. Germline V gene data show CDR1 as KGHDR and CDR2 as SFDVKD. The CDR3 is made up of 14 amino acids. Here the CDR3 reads CATAAGRSWDEQFF. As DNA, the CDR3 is TGTGCCACCGCCGCAGGACGCTCGTGGGATGAGCAGTTCTTC.

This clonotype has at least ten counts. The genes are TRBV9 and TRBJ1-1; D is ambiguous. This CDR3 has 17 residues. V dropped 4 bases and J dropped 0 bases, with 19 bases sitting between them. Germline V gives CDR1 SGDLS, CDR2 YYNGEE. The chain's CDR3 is CASSLSRNREMNTEAFF. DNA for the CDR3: TGTGCCAGCAGCCTATCCCGAAATAGAGAGATGAACACTGAAGCTTTCTTT.

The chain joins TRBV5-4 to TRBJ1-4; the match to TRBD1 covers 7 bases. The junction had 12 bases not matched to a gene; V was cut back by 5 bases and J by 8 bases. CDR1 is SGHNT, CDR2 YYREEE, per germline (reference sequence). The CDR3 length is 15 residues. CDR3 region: CASSLTTGAGEKLFF. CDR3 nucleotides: TGTGCCAGCAGTCTTACCACAGGGGCCGGGGAAAAACTGTTTTTT.

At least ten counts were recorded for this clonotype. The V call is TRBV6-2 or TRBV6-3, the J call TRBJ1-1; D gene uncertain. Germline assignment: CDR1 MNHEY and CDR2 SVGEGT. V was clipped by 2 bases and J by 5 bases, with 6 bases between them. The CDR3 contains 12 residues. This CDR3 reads CASSYGWTEAFF. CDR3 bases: TGTGCCAGCAGTTACGGATGGACTGAAGCTTTCTTT.

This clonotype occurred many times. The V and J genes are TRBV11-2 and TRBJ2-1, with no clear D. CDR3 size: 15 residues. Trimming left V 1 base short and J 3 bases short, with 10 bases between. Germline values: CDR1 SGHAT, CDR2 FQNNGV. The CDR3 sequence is CASSLVGQYYNEQFF. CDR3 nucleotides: TGTGCCAGCAGCTTAGTAGGGCAGTACTACAATGAGCAGTTCTTC.

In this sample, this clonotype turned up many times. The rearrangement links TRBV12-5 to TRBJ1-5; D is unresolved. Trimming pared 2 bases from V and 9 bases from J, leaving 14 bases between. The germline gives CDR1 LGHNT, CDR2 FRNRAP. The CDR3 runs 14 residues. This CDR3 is CASGLLPQPGPQHF. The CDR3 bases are TGTGCTAGTGGTTTGCTCCCTCAACCGGGGCCCCAGCATTTT.

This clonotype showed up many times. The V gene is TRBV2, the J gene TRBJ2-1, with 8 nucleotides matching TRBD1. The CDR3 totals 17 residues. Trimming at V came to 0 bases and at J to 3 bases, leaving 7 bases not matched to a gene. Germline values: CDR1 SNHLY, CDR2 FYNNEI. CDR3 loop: CASSEAVQGVGYNEQFF. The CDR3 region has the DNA TGTGCCAGCAGTGAAGCAGTACAGGGGGTGGGCTACAATGAGCAGTTCTTC.

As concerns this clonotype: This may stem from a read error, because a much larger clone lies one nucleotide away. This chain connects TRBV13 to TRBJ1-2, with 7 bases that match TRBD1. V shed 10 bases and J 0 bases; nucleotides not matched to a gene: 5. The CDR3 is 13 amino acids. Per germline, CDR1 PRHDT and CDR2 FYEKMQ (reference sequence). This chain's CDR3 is CANRDRANYGYTF. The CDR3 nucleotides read TGTGCCAACCGGGACAGAGCTAACTATGGCTACACCTTC.

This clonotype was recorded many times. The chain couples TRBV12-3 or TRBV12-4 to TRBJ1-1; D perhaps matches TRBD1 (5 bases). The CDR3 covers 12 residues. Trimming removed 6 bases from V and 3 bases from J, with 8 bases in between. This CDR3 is CASSLRDTEAFF. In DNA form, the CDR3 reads TGTGCCAGCAGCCTCAGGGACACTGAAGCTTTCTTT.

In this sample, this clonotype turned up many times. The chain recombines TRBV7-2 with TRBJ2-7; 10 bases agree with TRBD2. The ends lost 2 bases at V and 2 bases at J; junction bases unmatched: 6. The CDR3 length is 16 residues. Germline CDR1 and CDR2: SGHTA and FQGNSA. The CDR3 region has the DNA TGTGCCAGCAGCTTATCCCCTAGCGGGGGTACCTACGAGCAGTACTTC. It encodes CASSLSPSGGTYEQYF.

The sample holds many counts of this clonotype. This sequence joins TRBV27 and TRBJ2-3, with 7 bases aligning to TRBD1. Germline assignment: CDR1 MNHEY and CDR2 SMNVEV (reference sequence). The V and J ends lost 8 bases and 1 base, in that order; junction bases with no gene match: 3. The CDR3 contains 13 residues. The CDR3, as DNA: TGTGCCAGCGCTCAGGGGGGCACAGATACGCAGTATTTT. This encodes CASAQGGTDTQYF.